A single sample is the source of the 15 T cell receptor beta chains below, sequenced in a study of T cells in Graves' hyperthyroidism and ophthalmopathy. The source material, RNA transcripts, was used to amplify TCR beta CDR3 regions. Researchers ran a first-round RT-PCR on the TCR CDR3 using the HTBI primer set. TCRdb recomputed calls from the multiplex PCR reads with MiXCR, one row per CDR3 protein. The sample has about 320,000 distinct CDR3 sequences; approximately 17% are singletons. Sequencing used blood. These receptors were collected from a young man with Graves' hyperthyroidism.

In its sample, this clonotype was seen many times. The rearrangement uses TRBV3-1 and TRBJ2-5; D is ambiguous. CDR3 length: 14 residues. Per the germline V gene, CDR1 is LGHDT and CDR2 is YNNKEL (reference sequence). Trimming removed 4 bases from V and 4 bases from J, with 13 bases in between. CDR3 DNA: TGTGCCAGCAGCCCGCCAGTTCCATCAGAGACCCAGTACTTC. As protein: CASSPPVPSETQYF.

The rearrangement joins TRBV28 to TRBJ1-4; D gene ambiguous. V was trimmed by 10 bases and J by 4 bases, leaving 22 bases between them. Per germline, CDR1 MDHEN and CDR2 SYDVKM. The CDR3 loop spans 16 amino acids. CDR3 sequence: CATKAEAAYVNEKLFF. In nucleotides, the CDR3 is TGTGCCACCAAAGCTGAGGCCGCGTATGTTAATGAAAAACTGTTTTTT.

J is TRBJ1-1 and V is TRBV7-9, with no clear D. The germline V gene encodes CDR1 SEHNR and CDR2 FQNEAQ (reference sequence). Deletions cut 2 bases from V and 1 base from J, with 11 bases between. The CDR3 contains 15 residues. The CDR3 DNA reads as TGTGCCAGCAGCTTATTTATGATGAAGAACACTGAAGCTTTCTTT. This gives the protein CASSLFMMKNTEAFF.

The V call is TRBV5-8, the J call TRBJ1-1; no reliable D call. Trimming pared 6 bases from V and 4 bases from J, leaving 13 bases between. This CDR3 has 13 amino acids. From germline, CDR1 is SGHTS and CDR2 YDEGEE. The CDR3 nucleotides read TGTGCCAGCACCGACACGGGGTCCACTGAAGCTTTCTTT. Encoded protein: CASTDTGSTEAFF.

This clonotype was seen many times. The chain has TRBV18 and TRBJ2-2; D is possibly TRBD1 (5 bases). Germline-derived CDR1 and CDR2 are KGHSH and LQKENI. Trimming removed 5 bases from V and 1 base from J, with 8 bases in between. This CDR3 has 14 amino acids. The CDR3 is CASSRQQNTGELFF. CDR3 nucleotide sequence: TGTGCCAGCTCAAGACAGCAGAACACCGGGGAGCTGTTTTTT.

This chain uses TRBV2 with TRBJ2-3; 11 bases map to TRBD2. V was clipped by 5 bases and J by 2 bases; unmatched bases: 6. Germline CDR1 and CDR2: SNHLY and FYNNEI. The CDR3 is 16 amino acids. The CDR3 here is CASSSDSGRATDTQYF. Written as DNA, the CDR3 is TGTGCCAGCAGTTCTGATAGCGGGAGGGCCACAGATACGCAGTATTTT.

This clonotype was seen at least ten times. An end of the junction differs from the germline gene, which may be a read error. J is TRBJ2-1 and V is TRBV11-2; TRBD2 aligns across 11 bases. Germline CDR1 reads SGHAT; CDR2 reads FQNNGV. The CDR3 is 14 amino acids. CDR3 nucleotides: TGTGCCAGCAGGTTAGCGGGAGGGCTCAATGAGCAGTTCTTC. Its translation: CASRLAGGLNEQFF. The full variable domain, in which reference TRBV11-2 and TRBJ2-1 provide the parts outside the CDR3, is EAGVAQSPRYKIIEKRQSVAFWCNPISGHATLYWYQQILGQGPKLLIQFQNNGVVDDSQLPKDRFSAERLKGVDSTLKIQPAKLEDSAVYLCASRLAGGLNEQFFGPGTRLTVL.

At least ten counts were recorded for this clonotype. This chain uses TRBV12-3 or TRBV12-4 with TRBJ1-2, with a tentative D call TRBD1 (6 bases). This CDR3 has 14 residues. Trimming removed 1 base from V and 4 bases from J, with 10 bases in between. The CDR3 DNA reads TGTGCCAGCAGTTTAGACCAGACAGGCTATGGCTACACCTTC. Its protein is CASSLDQTGYGYTF.

This clonotype was seen repeatedly, ten times or more. V usage is TRBV11-2 and J usage is TRBJ2-1; D perhaps matches TRBD2 (6 bases). The CDR3 covers 14 residues. With 5 bases removed from V and 6 bases from J, the gap between germline ends came to 14 bases. From germline, CDR1 is SGHAT and CDR2 FQNNGV. Here the CDR3 DNA reads TGTGCCAGCAGCCGCGCGGGGACTGCCAATGAGCAGTTCTTC. This codes for CASSRAGTANEQFF. Supplemented by reference TRBV11-2 and TRBJ2-1, the full variable domain reads EAGVAQSPRYKIIEKRQSVAFWCNPISGHATLYWYQQILGQGPKLLIQFQNNGVVDDSQLPKDRFSAERLKGVDSTLKIQPAKLEDSAVYLCASSRAGTANEQFFGPGTRLTVL.

The V call is TRBV7-3, the J call TRBJ1-3; D unclear. Trimming pared 4 bases from V and 2 bases from J, leaving 9 bases between. Germline-derived CDR1 and CDR2 are SGHTA and FQGTGA. The CDR3 totals 14 residues. The CDR3 is CASSSPNAGNTIYF. The DNA for the CDR3 is TGTGCCAGCAGCTCGCCTAATGCTGGAAACACCATATATTTT.

V usage is TRBV20-1 and J usage is TRBJ2-1; 11 bases fit TRBD1. This CDR3 is 18 amino acids long. Germline-derived CDR1 and CDR2 are DFQATT and SNEGSKA (reference sequence). The V gene end was trimmed by 1 base and the J gene end by 8 bases; junction bases not matched to a gene: 16. The CDR3 spells CSARGGSPGQGGSDEQFF. Written as DNA, the CDR3 is TGCAGTGCTAGAGGCGGATCCCCGGGACAGGGGGGTTCGGATGAGCAGTTCTTC.

This clonotype was detected ten times or more. This CDR3 reads CASSWTGDDNEQFF. The CDR3 region has the DNA TGCGCCAGCAGTTGGACAGGGGACGACAATGAGCAGTTCTTC. The gene calls are TRBV5-1 and TRBJ2-1; 9 bases map to TRBD1. In germline, CDR1 is SGHRS, CDR2 YFSETQ. V gave up 5 bases and J gave up 5 bases; unmatched junction bases: 5. This CDR3 contains 14 residues. The full variable domain, its missing parts supplied by reference TRBV5-1 and TRBJ2-1, is KAGVTQTPRYLIKTRGQQVTLSCSPISGHRSVSWYQQTPGQGLQFLFEYFSETQRNKGNFPGRFSGRQFSNSRSEMNVSTLELGDSALYLCASSWTGDDNEQFFGPGTRLTVL.

The V gene is TRBV7-3, the J gene TRBJ2-4, with 9 bases lining up with TRBD2. The J segment lost 7 bases and the V segment lost 5 bases, leaving 12 bases of the junction unmatched. CDR1 is SGHTA and CDR2 is FQGTGA in the germline V gene. CDR3 length: 16 residues. The CDR3 is CASSQTSGTGRNIQYF. The DNA of the CDR3 is TGTGCCAGCAGCCAGACTAGCGGTACGGGAAGGAACATTCAGTACTTC.

The chain employs TRBV12-3 or TRBV12-4 and TRBJ2-3, with 7 positions matching TRBD2. The CDR3 totals 16 residues. The ends lost 5 bases at V and 4 bases at J; junction bases unmatched: 12. The CDR3 reads CASSPGGLGVPDTQYF. Written as DNA, the CDR3 is TGTGCCAGCAGTCCGGGGGGACTCGGGGTGCCAGATACGCAGTATTTT.

This clonotype was counted a single time. This chain connects TRBV28 to TRBJ1-2, with 9 bases fitting TRBD1. CDR3 length: 16 residues. The germline V gene encodes CDR1 MDHEN and CDR2 SYDVKM. The trim removed 0 bases at V and 4 bases at J, leaving 6 bases unmatched. This CDR3 reads CASSLWGTGLLYGYTF. The DNA of the CDR3 is TGTGCCAGCAGTTTATGGGGGACAGGGCTACTCTATGGCTACACCTTC.